The sequence of this T cell receptor (beta chain) was determined in a study of cytomegalovirus exposure and HLA in healthy donors. Study-wide background: Later, an analysis reported that the 120 or so validation repertoires had used the same platform as the roughly 720 first-cohort repertoires. General study results and limits: TCR sequences were mostly rare, though some public TCRs occurred in many donors. Approximately 160 TCR beta chains were listed as cytomegalovirus-associated.

The CDR3 is 15 amino acids. Germline trimming cut 5 bases from V and 8 bases from J; bases unmatched to any gene: 7. Germline V gives CDR1 LNHDA, CDR2 SQIVND (reference sequence). Some clones are missing from TCRdb's copy, which holds only in-frame ones; the method was immunoSEQ multiplex PCR. The sample consists of 150,000 or so clones, 84% of them appearing once. This clone was seen more than once but under ten times. Its antigen is undetermined. Donors came from a validation cohort of fewer than 150 subjects, distinct from the first 666-subject cohort. The chain employs TRBV19 and TRBJ1-4, with TRBD1 matching 11 bases. The sample consisted of PBMCs. This clonotype originated in a man younger than 45 in good health and CMV-seropositive. This chain's CDR3 is CASSPDRGRNEKLFF. CDR3 DNA: TGTGCCAGTAGTCCGGACAGGGGGCGGAACGAAAAACTGTTTTTT.